The 32 T cell receptor beta chains reported below all come from one sample, sequenced in a study of vaccination effects on CD4 cells after COVID-19. The table came from immunoSEQ multiplex PCR; TCRdb's copy has only in-frame clones and leaves some out. This table holds about 46,000 clones, over 60% found once. No cognate antigen is known for these TCRs. With the ViraFEST assay, the study expanded antigen-specific CD4+ T cells using viral peptide pools, then sequenced them. The culture ran for about 11 days, and then CD4+ T cells were isolated. Every participant took two doses of the BNT162b2 or mRNA-1273 vaccine. The specimen was CD4+ T cells from PBMCs cultured with HCoV-OC43 spike peptides, collected after COVID-19 vaccination. Subset described: HCoV-OC43 spike overlapping peptide pool stimulation. These receptors originate from a human donor who received a COVID-19 vaccine.

The gene calls are TRBV12-5 and TRBJ2-5; TRBD2 aligns across 7 bases. Looked up from germline, CDR1 is LGHNT and CDR2 is FRNRAP. Trimming cost V 6 bases and J 4 bases; bases outside gene matches: 8. CDR3 length: 14 residues. The CDR3, as DNA: TGTGCTAGTGGCCCCGGACTAGTAGGAGAGACCCAGTACTTC. Translating it yields CASGPGLVGETQYF.

This clone has more than one count but fewer than ten. V is TRBV7-9 and J is TRBJ1-4, with a tentative D call TRBD1 (6 bases). This CDR3 contains 14 residues. V lost 1 base and J lost 5, with 8 bases in between. Germline-derived CDR1 and CDR2 are SEHNR and FQNEAQ (reference sequence). This CDR3 is CASSLGGTNEKLFF. CDR3 nucleotides: TGTGCCAGCAGCTTAGGGGGGACAAATGAAAAACTGTTTTTT.

The V call is TRBV27, the J call TRBJ2-1; 10 positions match TRBD2. From germline, CDR1 is MNHEY and CDR2 SMNVEV (reference sequence). The CDR3 runs to 15 residues. V shed 6 bases, J shed 2 bases, and the junction held 4 bases outside the gene matches. CDR3 coding DNA: TGTGCCAGCAGGCAACTAGCGGGAACCTACAATGAGCAGTTCTTC. This sequence encodes CASRQLAGTYNEQFF.

The rearrangement links TRBV5-1 to TRBJ2-3; no clear D. This CDR3 spans 15 amino acids. The V gene lost 2 bases and the J gene lost 0 bases, with 10 bases spanning the gap. From germline, CDR1 is SGHRS and CDR2 YFSETQ. The CDR3 loop reads CASSLSGYSTDTQYF. DNA for the CDR3: TGCGCCAGCAGCTTATCGGGCTATAGCACAGATACGCAGTATTTT.

This clone was seen a handful of times. The CDR3 loop reads CASSPASSTGNQPQHF. The CDR3 DNA sequence: TGTGCCAGCTCACCAGCGAGTTCGACAGGGAATCAGCCCCAGCATTTT. This sequence joins TRBV18 and TRBJ1-5, with 7 positions matching TRBD1. The CDR3 runs 16 residues. CDR1 and CDR2 (germline): KGHSH, LQKENI. V gave up 2 bases and J gave up 4 bases; unmatched junction bases: 8.

The chain is built from TRBV7-2 and TRBJ1-5; perhaps TRBD1 as D (6 bases). V lost 1 base, J lost 7 bases, and 14 bases lay in between. Germline V lookup: CDR1 SGHTA, CDR2 FQGNSA. The length of the CDR3 is 15 residues. CDR3 sequence reads: CASSLVDRWGQPQHF. The CDR3 DNA follows: TGTGCCAGCAGCTTAGTTGACAGGTGGGGACAGCCCCAGCATTTT.

The chain's CDR3 is CASSGQPYYEQYF. Here the CDR3 DNA reads TGTGCCAGCAGTGGACAGCCTTACTACGAGCAGTACTTC. This chain joins TRBV3-1 (or the pseudogene TRBV3-2) and TRBJ2-7, with D maybe TRBD1 (6 bases). Germline V gene sequence: CDR1 LGHDT, CDR2 YNNKEL (reference sequence). The CDR3 has 13 residues. Deletions cut 6 bases from V and 3 bases from J, with 12 bases between.

This chain joins TRBV15 and TRBJ2-7, with 8 bases lining up with TRBD1. The J segment lost 3 bases and the V segment lost 0 bases, leaving 4 bases of the junction unmatched. Germline V gene data show CDR1 as LNHNV and CDR2 as YYDKDF (reference sequence). CDR3 length: 15 amino acids. The DNA for the CDR3 is TGTGCCACCAGCAGAGATCTGGACAGGGTCTACGAGCAGTACTTC. This sequence encodes CATSRDLDRVYEQYF.

This clone was observed a few times. The chain is built from TRBV19 and TRBJ1-5, with a possible D match to TRBD1 (6 bases). Germline V gene sequence: CDR1 LNHDA, CDR2 SQIVND (reference sequence). This CDR3 has 18 amino acids. V lost 5 bases and J 1 base, leaving 21 bases between the germline ends. CDR3 bases: TGTGCCAGTAGTGTACCTAGGGGGGGCTCACTCAGCAATCAGCCCCAGCATTTT. Translation: CASSVPRGGSLSNQPQHF.

The rearrangement uses TRBV6-2 or TRBV6-3 and TRBJ2-7, with D perhaps matching TRBD2 (6 bases). The V gene's germline CDR1 is MNHEY and CDR2 SVGEGT. CDR3 length: 14 amino acids. Trimming cost V 6 bases and J 3 bases, with 15 bases left between them. This chain's CDR3 is CASSLTGDIYEQYF. In nucleotides, the CDR3 is TGTGCCAGCAGCCTGACGGGGGATATCTACGAGCAGTACTTC.

The gene calls are TRBV5-1 and TRBJ1-4, with unresolved D. V was cut by 6 bases and J by 8 bases, with 17 bases left in between. Germline V lookup: CDR1 SGHRS, CDR2 YFSETQ. The CDR3 consists of 14 residues. The CDR3 is CASTPTQPGEKLFF. CDR3 bases: TGCGCCAGCACCCCGACACAACCGGGGGAAAAACTGTTTTTT.

The chain uses TRBV5-1 and TRBJ1-1; D may be TRBD1 (6 bases). Trimming stripped 7 bases from V and 7 bases from J, with 20 bases between. The CDR3 length is 14 residues. Germline values: CDR1 SGHRS, CDR2 YFSETQ. This CDR3 is CASSGTGTRGEAFF. CDR3 DNA sequence: TGCGCCAGCTCCGGGACCGGGACAAGGGGTGAAGCTTTCTTT.

This clone has only a few counts. This rearrangement joins TRBV5-1 to TRBJ2-7; TRBD1 aligns across 7 bases. Germline lookup yields CDR1 SGHRS and CDR2 YFSETQ. The CDR3 loop spans 13 amino acids. V trimming: 1 base; J trimming: 5 bases; junction bases outside the gene matches: 3. The CDR3 loop is CASSLTGVNEQYF. The CDR3 DNA reads as TGCGCCAGCAGCTTGACAGGGGTGAACGAGCAGTACTTC.

The V call is TRBV30, the J call TRBJ2-2; D is ambiguous. The CDR3 has 14 amino acids. In germline, CDR1 is GTSNPN, CDR2 SVGIG (reference sequence). Deletions cut 6 bases from V and 8 bases from J, with 19 bases between. The CDR3, as DNA: TGTGCCTGCTTACCTGACAATATTATGGGGGAGCTGTTTTTT. Translating it yields CACLPDNIMGELFF.

V usage is TRBV7-9 and J usage is TRBJ1-4, with D perhaps matching TRBD1 (5 bases). V was pared by 1 base and J by 7 bases, with 13 bases between. CDR1 SEHNR and CDR2 FQNEAQ come from the germline V gene (reference sequence). The CDR3 has 15 residues. The CDR3 reads CASSLDAAGTEKLFF. CDR3 DNA sequence: TGTGCCAGCAGCTTAGACGCGGCTGGGACTGAAAAACTGTTTTTT.

This chain uses TRBV7-9 with TRBJ2-2, with a possible D match to TRBD2 (6 bases). The CDR3 covers 14 residues. With 2 bases removed from V and 8 bases from J, the gap between germline ends came to 12 bases. Germline-derived CDR1 and CDR2 are SEHNR and FQNEAQ (reference sequence). The CDR3 DNA reads as TGTGCCAGCAGCTTATTGACTAGATCTGGGGAGCTGTTTTTT. Protein product: CASSLLTRSGELFF.

This chain links TRBV29-1 with TRBJ2-5, with D perhaps matching TRBD1 or TRBD2 (5 bases each). This CDR3 has 14 residues. V was cut by 3 bases and J by 4 bases, with 15 bases left in between. Germline lookup yields CDR1 SQVTM and CDR2 ANQGSEA. The CDR3 loop reads CSVDGQGVGETQYF. The CDR3 DNA is TGCAGCGTTGACGGGCAGGGAGTAGGAGAGACCCAGTACTTC. Using reference TRBV29-1 and TRBJ2-5 for the parts outside the CDR3, the full variable domain is SAVISQKPSRDICQRGTSLTIQCQVDSQVTMMFWYRQQPGQSLTLIATANQGSEATYESGFVIDKFPISRPNLTFSTLTVSNMSPEDSSIYLCSVDGQGVGETQYFGPGTRLLVL.

This sequence joins TRBV24-1 and TRBJ2-1; the match to TRBD1 covers 10 bases. The CDR3 is made up of 15 amino acids. Germline values: CDR1 KGHDR, CDR2 SFDVKD. V shed 6 bases and J 7 bases; nucleotides not matched to a gene: 8. The CDR3 protein is CATSIGGQGYNEQFF. The CDR3 nucleotides read TGTGCCACCAGTATTGGGGGACAGGGGTATAATGAGCAGTTCTTC.

This clone has a single count. The genes are TRBV7-9 and TRBJ1-3; tentatively, D is TRBD1 (6 bases). Looked up from germline, CDR1 is SEHNR and CDR2 is FQNEAQ (reference sequence). This CDR3 comprises 15 residues. V dropped 3 bases and J dropped 2 bases, with 11 bases sitting between them. The CDR3 is CASSFRGAPGNTIYF. As DNA, the CDR3 is TGTGCCAGCAGCTTTCGGGGGGCGCCTGGAAACACCATATATTTT.

The V call is TRBV24-1, the J call TRBJ1-1; 11 bases line up with TRBD1. V lost 9 bases and J lost 11; bases outside the gene matches: 10. Germline-derived CDR1 and CDR2 are KGHDR and SFDVKD. This CDR3 comprises 13 residues. The CDR3 region has the DNA TGTGCCACCCCGGGACAGGGGGTTTGTGAGGCTTTCTTT. This codes for CATPGQGVCEAFF.

Comment on this clone: No conserved phenylalanine or tryptophan is present at the end of the CDR3, so a read error is the likely explanation. The genes are TRBV7-6 and TRBJ2-2; D uncertain. This CDR3 has 16 amino acids. The V gene's germline CDR1 is SGHVS and CDR2 FNYEAQ. Trimming removed 1 base at V and 7 bases at J, with 16 bases between. This CDR3 reads CASSLGRLVQNGELFL. The CDR3 DNA follows: TGTGCCAGCAGCTTAGGGCGGCTGGTTCAGAACGGGGAGCTGTTTCTT.

This clone turned up a few times. The chain employs TRBV29-1 and TRBJ1-3; no firm D call. The CDR3 contains 12 residues. Germline V gene sequence: CDR1 SQVTM, CDR2 ANQGSEA. The V gene lost 7 bases and the J gene lost 2 bases, with 9 bases spanning the gap. The CDR3 bases are TGCAGCGCCAAAACCGCTGGAAACACCATATATTTT. Protein sequence: CSAKTAGNTIYF.

J is TRBJ1-4 and V is TRBV4-2; D call uncertain. Germline V gene lookup returns CDR1 LGHNA and CDR2 YNFKEQ. CDR3 length equals 15 residues. V was clipped by 4 bases and J by 5 bases, with 14 bases between them. CDR3 in DNA: TGTGCCAGCAGCCTTCCGGGCCGAGGGAATGAAAAACTGTTTTTT. Protein product: CASSLPGRGNEKLFF.

This clone was picked up one time. CDR3 bases: TGTGCCAGCAGCTTTTACGGTACAGGGGCGGGAGAGACCCAGTACTTC. It translates to CASSFYGTGAGETQYF. The gene calls are TRBV7-9 and TRBJ2-5; TRBD1 matches at 7 bases. The CDR3 is made up of 16 amino acids. J gave up 4 bases and V 3 bases, and 11 bases lay outside the gene matches. Germline values: CDR1 SEHNR, CDR2 FQNEAQ (reference sequence).

The genes are TRBV19 and TRBJ2-7; D perhaps matches TRBD2 (5 bases). Germline CDR1 reads LNHDA; CDR2 reads SQIVND (reference sequence). The V end was cut by 5 bases, the J end by 3 bases, with 8 bases between. The CDR3 covers 12 residues. The CDR3 DNA is TGTGCCAGTAGTCCAGGACTCTACGAGCAGTACTTC. Translating gives CASSPGLYEQYF.

The V call is TRBV6-1, the J call TRBJ1-4; D not certain. Trimming left V 3 bases short and J 8 bases short, with 16 bases between. The CDR3 totals 15 residues. The germline CDR1 and CDR2 sequences are MNHNS and SASEGT. The CDR3, as DNA: TGTGCCAGCAGTGAGATCAGCGGCCGAAGCGAAAAACTGTTTTTT. It translates to CASSEISGRSEKLFF.

The rearrangement links TRBV5-4 to TRBJ1-1; possible D gene TRBD1, 6 bases. Between the trimmed V and J ends, which lost 0 bases and 5 bases, there was a span of 11 bases. This CDR3 has 14 amino acids. In germline, CDR1 is SGHNT, CDR2 YYREEE (reference sequence). CDR3 DNA: TGTGCCAGCAGCTTGGAAGGGGGGGAGACTGAAGCTTTCTTT. Its protein is CASSLEGGETEAFF.

The gene calls are TRBV19 and TRBJ1-2, with D possibly matching TRBD1 (5 bases). The V gene's germline CDR1 is LNHDA and CDR2 SQIVND (reference sequence). This CDR3 is built from 13 residues. V lost 3 bases and J 8 bases, leaving 13 bases between the germline ends. CDR3 region: CASSMEGRGGYTF. The CDR3 DNA is TGTGCCAGTAGTATGGAGGGGCGGGGAGGCTACACCTTC.

For the CDR3, the DNA is TGTGCCAGTAAGGACACCGACTACACCGGGGAGCTGTTTTTT. This gives the protein CASKDTDYTGELFF. The chain has TRBV19 and TRBJ2-2; a weak D match, TRBD1 (5 bases). The germline CDR1 and CDR2 sequences are LNHDA and SQIVND (reference sequence). Trimming took off 7 bases at V and 3 bases at J, with 12 bases between the two ends. CDR3 length: 14 residues.

Turning to this clone: At the DNA level, this CDR3 is encoded by other sequences in the same sample as well. V is TRBV10-3 and J is TRBJ2-2, with 10 nucleotides matching TRBD1. With V trimmed by 4 bases and J by 5 bases, 4 bases remained unmatched. CDR3 size: 15 residues. In germline, CDR1 is ENHRY, CDR2 SYGVKD. CDR3 DNA: TGTGCCATCAGTGCCGGACAGGGGGGAACCGGGGAGCTGTTTTTT. This sequence encodes CAISAGQGGTGELFF.

The DNA for the CDR3 is TGTGCCAGCAAGAATAAGGCGGGCACAGATACGCAGTATTTT. It codes for CASKNKAGTDTQYF. The chain has TRBV6-5 and TRBJ2-3; D gene ambiguous. The CDR3 loop spans 14 amino acids. CDR1 and CDR2 from the germline V gene are MNHEY and SVGAGI. With 7 bases removed from V and 1 base from J, the gap between germline ends came to 12 bases.

The chain combines TRBV4-1 with TRBJ2-6; unclear D gene. The CDR3 is 18 residues long. Trimming pared 1 base from V and 0 bases from J, leaving 13 bases between. The germline CDR1 and CDR2 sequences are MGHRA and YSYEKL. CDR3 nucleotide sequence: TGCGCCAGCAGCCAAGTCGTTCAGACCCGCTCTGGGGCCAACGTCCTGACTTTC. Amino acids: CASSQVVQTRSGANVLTF.